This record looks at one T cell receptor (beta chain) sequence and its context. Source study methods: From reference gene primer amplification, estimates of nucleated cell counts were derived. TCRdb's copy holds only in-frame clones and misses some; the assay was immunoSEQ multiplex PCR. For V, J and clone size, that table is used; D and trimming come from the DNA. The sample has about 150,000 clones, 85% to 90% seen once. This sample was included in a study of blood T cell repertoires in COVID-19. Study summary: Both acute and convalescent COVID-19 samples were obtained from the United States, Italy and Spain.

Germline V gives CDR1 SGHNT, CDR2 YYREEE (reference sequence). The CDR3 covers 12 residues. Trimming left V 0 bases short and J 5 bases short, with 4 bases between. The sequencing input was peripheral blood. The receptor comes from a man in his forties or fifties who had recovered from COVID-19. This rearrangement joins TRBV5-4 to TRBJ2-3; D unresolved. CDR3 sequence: CASSLALDTQYF. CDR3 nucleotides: TGTGCCAGCAGCTTGGCACTAGATACGCAGTATTTT.